The rows below give T cell receptor beta chains drawn from one sample of a study of cytomegalovirus exposure and HLA in healthy donors. Profiling relied on immunoSEQ multiplex PCR, and the TCRdb table lists in-frame clones only, not all of them. In the table there are 120,000 or so clones, 81% of which are singletons. Sequenced sample: PBMCs. The receptors stem from a man aged 18 to 30 in good health and CMV-seronegative. The CDR3 runs from the conserved cysteine through the conserved F or W. The D gene is left open where the match is weak. Clone size appears in some rows only: once, few, many, or a class for an expanded clone.

V	D	size	J	DNA	CDR3
TRBV2	TRBD1	-	TRBJ1-6	TGTGCCAGCCGGACAGGGGGTTCCAATAATTCACCCCTCCACTTT	CASRTGGSNNSPLHF
TRBV7-9	-	-	TRBJ2-7	TGTGCCAGCAGCCAATGGGAGGGGGGTTCCACCTACGAGCAGTACTTC	CASSQWEGGSTYEQYF
TRBV18	TRBD2	-	TRBJ2-3	TGTGCCAGCTCACCACCCAAGGGACTAGCGGCCACAGATACGCAGTATTTT	CASSPPKGLAATDTQYF
TRBV6-1	-	-	TRBJ2-1	TGTGCCAGCAGTGCGGAGAACAAGGATGAGCAGTTCTTC	CASSAENKDEQFF
TRBV5-1	TRBD2	-	TRBJ2-1	TGCGCCAGCAGCTTGAGCGGGGACAATGAGCAGTTCTTC	CASSLSGDNEQFF
TRBV7-9	-	-	TRBJ1-1	TGTTCCAGCAGCTTAGATGGGGGCACTAGGTCTTTCTTT	CSSSLDGGTRSFF
TRBV6-6	TRBD2	once	TRBJ2-3	TGTGCCACCCGGGGAGGGCTCACAGATACGCAGTATTTT	CATRGGLTDTQYF
TRBV27	-	-	TRBJ2-2	TGTGCCAGCAGTCCTAACACCGGGGAGCTGTTTTTT	CASSPNTGELFF
TRBV10-3	-	-	TRBJ1-2	TGTGCCATCAGCGACAGCAACTATGGCTACACCTTC	CAISDSNYGYTF
TRBV9	TRBD2	-	TRBJ2-1	TGTGCCAGCAGCGCCGGGACTAGCGGGGTGAATGAGCAGTTCTTC	CASSAGTSGVNEQFF
TRBV5-1	-	-	TRBJ2-2	TGCGCCAGTGGAGGGTTCACCGGGGAGCTGTTTTTT	CASGGFTGELFF
TRBV7-6	-	once	TRBJ2-2	TGTGCCAGCCTGGGGCAGCCATCGAACACCGGGGAGCTGTTTTTT	CASLGQPSNTGELFF
TRBV7-9	TRBD1	-	TRBJ1-2	TGTGCCAGCAGCTCATACGCAGGGGGCATTTATGGCTACACCTTC	CASSSYAGGIYGYTF
TRBV15	-	-	TRBJ2-5	TGTGCCACCAGCACCCCCGAGGGCCTCCAAGAGACCCAGTACTTC	CATSTPEGLQETQYF
TRBV10-3	TRBD1	-	TRBJ1-5	TGTGCCATCAGGGGACAGATGAATCAGCCCCAGCATTTT	CAIRGQMNQPQHF
TRBV7-9	TRBD1	-	TRBJ1-2	TGTGCCAGCAGCTTATCAGGGGGAATGGATGGCTACACCTTC	CASSLSGGMDGYTF
TRBV20-1	-	-	TRBJ2-1	TGCAGTGCCTCGCGAGTCAATGAGCAGTTCTTC	CSASRVNEQFF
TRBV20-1	-	-	TRBJ1-5	TGCAGTGCTTCTTCCGGAGGCTTCGGGCATTTT	CSASSGGFGHF
TRBV7-3	TRBD2	-	TRBJ2-3	TGTGCCAGCAGCTTGAGCGGGGGAAGCACAGATACGCAGTATTTT	CASSLSGGSTDTQYF
TRBV11-3	-	-	TRBJ2-7	TGTGCCAGCAGCTTGGGTACCGGGGGCTACGAGCAGTACTTC	CASSLGTGGYEQYF
TRBV7-6	-	-	TRBJ2-7	TGTGCCAGCAGCCCTGGGACATACTACGAGCAGTACTTC	CASSPGTYYEQYF
TRBV7-2	TRBD1	-	TRBJ1-2	TGTGCCAGCAGCCCCGTCCCGGGACAGGCCAACTATGGCTACACCTTC	CASSPVPGQANYGYTF
TRBV2	TRBD1	-	TRBJ1-1	TGTGCCAGCAGTAGACAGGGAACTGAAGCTTTCTTT	CASSRQGTEAFF
TRBV7-9	-	-	TRBJ2-1	TGTTCCAGCAGCTGGCCGGGGTTGGCCTACAATGAGCAGTTCTTC	CSSSWPGLAYNEQFF
TRBV11-3	-	-	TRBJ1-4	TGTGCCAGCAGCTCCGAGACACGGAATGAAAAACTGTTTTTT	CASSSETRNEKLFF
TRBV7-9	-	-	TRBJ1-1	TGTGCCAGCAGCTTAGGGGAGGGGTTCACTGAAGCTTTCTTT	CASSLGEGFTEAFF
TRBV2	TRBD1	-	TRBJ1-5	TGTGCCAGCAGTGTAGGACAGGGCCTTAATCAGCCCCAGCATTTT	CASSVGQGLNQPQHF
TRBV7-9	-	once	TRBJ1-1	TGTGCCAGCAGCCCCCCCGAGGCTTTCTTT	CASSPPEAFF
TRBV18	TRBD1	-	TRBJ1-4	TGTGCCAGCTCACAGGGGACAGTCAATGAAAAACTGTTTTTT	CASSQGTVNEKLFF
TRBV6-6	-	-	TRBJ1-1	TGTGCCAGCAGCCGACAGAACACTGAAGCTTTCTTT	CASSRQNTEAFF
TRBV15	-	-	TRBJ1-1	TGTGCCACCAGCAGAGGGCATCAGGACACTGAAGCTTTCTTT	CATSRGHQDTEAFF
TRBV9	-	-	TRBJ1-2	TGTGCCAGCAGCGTAGAGTGGGGCAGCTATGGCTACACCTTC	CASSVEWGSYGYTF
TRBV7-7	-	-	TRBJ2-1	TGTGCCAGCAGCAACTACCGAGGTGAGCAGTTCTTC	CASSNYRGEQFF
TRBV19	TRBD1	-	TRBJ2-7	TGTGCCAGTAGTTCCCGGACAGGGCCCACCTACGAGCAGTACTTC	CASSSRTGPTYEQYF
TRBV19	-	-	TRBJ1-5	TGTGCCAGTAGTTCCGGGGAGGGGGGAGGTCAGCCCCAGCATTTT	CASSSGEGGGQPQHF
TRBV6-5	TRBD1	once	TRBJ1-2	TGTGCCAGCAGGTCACCGGGACAGCTCTATGGCTACACCTTC	CASRSPGQLYGYTF
TRBV19	TRBD1	-	TRBJ1-5	TGTGCCAGTAGTAAAGGACAGGGTAATCTTCAGCCCCAGCATTTT	CASSKGQGNLQPQHF
TRBV5-5	-	-	TRBJ2-5	TGTGCCAGCAGCTCCCCCTTACGAGACAGGCACCAAGAGACCCAGTACTTC	CASSSPLRDRHQETQYF
TRBV9	-	-	TRBJ2-3	TGTGCCAGCAGCATCCGAGGGGGGGAGGGAACAGATACGCAGTATTTT	CASSIRGGEGTDTQYF
TRBV27	TRBD2	-	TRBJ2-7	TGTGCCAGCAGTCCGATTCCTAGCGGGGGGAGCTACGAGCAGTACTTC	CASSPIPSGGSYEQYF
TRBV6-5	TRBD1	-	TRBJ1-2	TGTGCCAGCAGCTCAACAGGGGGCGCTAACTATGGCTACACCTTC	CASSSTGGANYGYTF
TRBV7-9	-	-	TRBJ1-1	TGTTCCAGCAGCTTTGATAGGGGCAAAGGTCAAGCTTTCTTT	CSSSFDRGKGQAFF
TRBV10-3	-	-	TRBJ2-2	TGTGCCATCAGTGAGTCCACGGGATCCGGGGAGCTGTTTTTT	CAISESTGSGELFF
TRBV4-1	-	-	TRBJ1-5	TGCGCCAGCAGCCAAGATGAGGGAGAGGAGCAGCCCCAGCATTTT	CASSQDEGEEQPQHF
TRBV19	-	-	TRBJ1-5	TGTGCCAGTAGTATAGATCTCGCCGGGGAGGAACAGCCCCAGCATTTT	CASSIDLAGEEQPQHF
TRBV7-9	-	-	TRBJ1-5	TGTGCCAGCAGCAAAGAGGGAATTGGGCCCCAGCATTTT	CASSKEGIGPQHF
TRBV20-1	-	few	TRBJ2-1	TGCAGTGCTAGTAGCCTTAATGAGCAGTTCTTC	CSASSLNEQFF
TRBV12-5	-	-	TRBJ2-1	TGTGCTAGTGGTTTGGTACACCAGGCCAATGAGCAGTTCTTC	CASGLVHQANEQFF
TRBV9	-	-	TRBJ1-1	TGTGCCAGCAGCGTGGCGGGCGATGGGCTTGAAGCTTTCTTT	CASSVAGDGLEAFF
TRBV11-2	TRBD1	-	TRBJ2-7	TGTGCCAGCAGCTTAGCGACAGGGGGCACCCTCTCCTACGAGCAGTACTTC	CASSLATGGTLSYEQYF
TRBV7-2	-	-	TRBJ2-3	TGTGCCAGCAGCTTAGGGGCCGGGGGGCCCACAGATACGCAGTATTTT	CASSLGAGGPTDTQYF
TRBV2	-	-	TRBJ1-6	TGTGCCAGCAGTGGTAGTAATTCACCCCTCCACTTT	CASSGSNSPLHF
TRBV7-9	TRBD2	few	TRBJ2-7	TGTGCCAGCAGCCCTGGGGGGGGTCGGGAGCAGTACTTC	CASSPGGGREQYF
TRBV6-5	TRBD1	once	TRBJ2-6	TGTGCCAGCAGTCAGGGACAGCCTGGGGCCAACGTCCTGACTTTC	CASSQGQPGANVLTF
TRBV5-1	TRBD2	-	TRBJ2-5	TGCGCCAGCAGCTTCGCGGGAGACCAAGAGACCCAGTACTTC	CASSFAGDQETQYF